The 27 T cell receptor beta chains below come from one sample, sequenced in a study of blood T cell repertoires in COVID-19. Generated by immunoSEQ multiplex PCR, the TCRdb table keeps only in-frame clones and is missing some. The sample has more than 90,000 clones, roughly nine tenths seen once. Source material: peripheral blood. These TCRs come from a man between 50 and 59 years old with acute or convalescent COVID-19.

The CDR3 loop reads CASSSTGDTNTEAFF. In nucleotides, the CDR3 is TGTGCCAGCAGCAGCACAGGGGACACGAACACTGAAGCTTTCTTT. V and J are TRBV2 and TRBJ1-1; TRBD1 agrees at 7 bases. The CDR3 is 15 amino acids. Germline V gene data show CDR1 as SNHLY and CDR2 as FYNNEI. Trimming cost V 6 bases and J 1 base; bases outside gene matches: 8.

The chain links TRBV7-9 to TRBJ2-3; no clear D. V lost 0 bases, J lost 9 bases, and 10 bases lay in between. From germline, CDR1 is SEHNR and CDR2 FQNEAQ (reference sequence). The CDR3 contains 13 residues. DNA for the CDR3: TGTGCCAGCAGCTTAGCGGGCCTTCGGACGCAGTATTTT. Translating it yields CASSLAGLRTQYF.

The J gene is TRBJ2-5, the V gene TRBV20-1; perhaps TRBD1 as D (6 bases). V lost 6 bases to trimming and J lost 9 bases, with 14 bases between them. The CDR3 length is 11 residues. Germline assignment: CDR1 DFQATT and CDR2 SNEGSKA (reference sequence). CDR3 sequence: CSANTGISQYF. The CDR3 DNA follows: TGCAGTGCGAACACAGGGATCTCCCAGTACTTC.

The V call is TRBV6-5, the J call TRBJ2-7; D unresolved. The germline V gene has CDR1 MNHEY and CDR2 SVGAGI. The CDR3 totals 11 residues. V lost 5 bases, J lost 3 bases, and 5 bases lay in between. The CDR3 sequence: CASSNGYEQYF. The CDR3 bases are TGTGCCAGCAGTAACGGCTACGAGCAGTACTTC.

The chain couples TRBV15 to TRBJ1-5; TRBD1 might be the D (5 bases). Germline V CDR1 and CDR2: LNHNV, YYDKDF (reference sequence). Trimming cost V 3 bases and J 1 base, with 13 bases left between them. The CDR3 length is 16 residues. For the CDR3, the DNA is TGTGCCACCAGCAGCATAGACAGAGGAAGCAATCAGCCCCAGCATTTT. Residues: CATSSIDRGSNQPQHF.

The chain employs TRBV19 and TRBJ1-1; no clear D. The germline CDR1 and CDR2 sequences are LNHDA and SQIVND (reference sequence). The CDR3 runs to 17 residues. V shed 2 bases and J shed 0 bases, with 16 bases lying between them. The CDR3 sequence: CASSIMAAGGLNTEAFF. The CDR3 DNA follows: TGTGCCAGTAGTATAATGGCGGCAGGAGGATTGAACACTGAAGCTTTCTTT.

The genes are TRBV18 and TRBJ2-7; D is possibly TRBD2 (6 bases). Trimming left V 2 bases short and J 2 bases short, with 7 bases between. The CDR3 has 13 amino acids. Germline CDR1 and CDR2: KGHSH and LQKENI. CDR3 region: CASSPGGPYEQYF. The CDR3 DNA sequence: TGTGCCAGCTCACCAGGAGGGCCCTACGAGCAGTACTTC.

J is TRBJ2-1 and V is TRBV21-1; the table's TRBD2 call for D was not verified on the DNA. TRBV21-1 is recorded as a pseudogene. The CDR3 length is 19 residues. CDR3 region: CASRPFVRGGNSGYNEQFF. CDR3 nucleotide sequence: TGTGCCAGCAGGCCTTTTGTCCGGGGGGGCAACTCGGGTTACAATGAGCAGTTCTTC.

The chain uses TRBV27 and TRBJ2-1, with a possible D match to TRBD1 (6 bases). The CDR3 is 16 amino acids. Germline V gives CDR1 MNHEY, CDR2 SMNVEV (reference sequence). V lost 7 bases to trimming and J lost 5 bases, with 21 bases between them. In DNA, the CDR3 is TGTGCCAGCACCCCCCTACAGGGTAAGAGCGACAATGAGCAGTTCTTC. Translating it yields CASTPLQGKSDNEQFF.

The chain combines TRBV3-1 (or the pseudogene TRBV3-2) with TRBJ2-5; unclear D gene. V lost 4 bases, J lost 5 bases, and 11 bases lay in between. The CDR3 sequence is 13 residues long. The V gene's germline CDR1 is LGHDT and CDR2 YNNKEL (reference sequence). This CDR3 is CASSPTGWETQYF. CDR3 nucleotide sequence: TGTGCCAGCAGCCCGACGGGTTGGGAGACCCAGTACTTC.

This chain links TRBV18 with TRBJ2-3, with TRBD2 matching 7 bases. The CDR3 runs 13 residues. The trim removed 5 bases at V and 7 bases at J, leaving 6 bases unmatched. Germline V gene lookup returns CDR1 KGHSH and CDR2 LQKENI. The CDR3 sequence: CASSGTGRNTQYF. CDR3 nucleotides: TGTGCCAGCTCAGGGACCGGGAGGAATACGCAGTATTTT.

With regard to this clone: This sample includes further DNA sequences coding for the same CDR3. V gene TRBV10-3 combines with J gene TRBJ1-3; TRBD1 is a possible D gene (6 bases). CDR1 is ENHRY and CDR2 is SYGVKD in the germline V gene. The ends were cut back, 6 bases at V and 0 bases at J, with 9 bases in the middle. The CDR3 covers 14 residues. CDR3 region: CAIRDSDSGNTIYF. The CDR3 DNA sequence: TGTGCCATCAGGGACAGCGACTCTGGAAACACCATATATTTT.

The chain is built from TRBV5-1 and TRBJ2-1; 7 bases match TRBD2. CDR3 length: 15 residues. The V and J ends lost 0 bases and 0 bases, in that order; junction bases with no gene match: 0. Germline lookup yields CDR1 SGHRS and CDR2 YFSETQ. The CDR3 sequence is CASSLGDYSYNEQFF. The CDR3 DNA is TGCGCCAGCAGCTTGGGGGACTACTCCTACAATGAGCAGTTCTTC.

V gene TRBV19 combines with J gene TRBJ1-5; D ambiguous. The CDR3 covers 14 residues. Between the trimmed V and J ends, which lost 3 bases and 7 bases, there was a span of 13 bases. Germline-derived CDR1 and CDR2 are LNHDA and SQIVND (reference sequence). The CDR3 is CASSMGGVGQPQHF. The DNA for the CDR3 is TGTGCCAGTAGTATGGGCGGGGTAGGCCAGCCCCAGCATTTT.

The chain carries TRBV6-2 or TRBV6-3 and TRBJ2-7; 7 bases are a match to TRBD1. The CDR3 length is 14 residues. The V and J ends lost 2 bases and 5 bases, in that order; junction bases with no gene match: 6. CDR1 and CDR2 from the germline V gene are MNHEY and SVGEGT. The CDR3 here is CASSYADRENEQYF. CDR3 DNA: TGTGCCAGCAGTTACGCTGACAGGGAAAACGAGCAGTACTTC.

Concerning this clone: Its ends do not fully match the called genes, so a read error is possible. The V gene is TRBV5-1, the J gene TRBJ1-1, with D hard to call. The CDR3 spans 13 residues. Germline V gene sequence: CDR1 SGHRS, CDR2 YFSETQ. The CDR3 here is CASSLGGNAEAFF. The CDR3 region has the DNA TGCGCCAGCAGCCTGGGCGGGAACGCTGAAGCTTTCTTT.

The chain joins TRBV29-1 to TRBJ2-1; perhaps TRBD2 as D (6 bases). The CDR3 extends over 13 amino acids. V dropped 4 bases and J dropped 9 bases, with 16 bases sitting between them. CDR1 and CDR2 from the germline V gene are SQVTM and ANQGSEA. This CDR3 is CSVVQRVLGEQFF. The CDR3, as DNA: TGCAGCGTTGTGCAGCGGGTCCTCGGTGAGCAGTTCTTC.

J is TRBJ1-2 and V is TRBV11-2; D possibly corresponds to TRBD1 (6 bases). The CDR3 runs 13 residues. V was clipped by 5 bases and J by 7 bases, with 14 bases between them. Germline lookup yields CDR1 SGHAT and CDR2 FQNNGV. The CDR3 DNA reads as TGTGCCAGCAGCCAAACTCCCAGGGGTGGCTACACCTTC. It codes for CASSQTPRGGYTF.

This sequence joins TRBV6-4 and TRBJ2-2; 8 bases fit TRBD1. Unmatched junction bases numbered 0, after V lost 6 bases and J lost 3 bases. CDR3 length equals 13 residues. CDR1 and CDR2 from the germline V gene are MRHNA and SNTAGT. CDR3 protein: CASRTGDTGELFF. In DNA form, the CDR3 reads TGTGCCAGCAGGACAGGGGACACCGGGGAGCTGTTTTTT.

This clone has a handful of counts. V and J are TRBV2 and TRBJ1-6, with a possible D match to TRBD1 (6 bases). Trimming removed 2 bases at V and 10 bases at J, with 15 bases between. The CDR3 is made up of 15 amino acids. The germline V gene encodes CDR1 SNHLY and CDR2 FYNNEI. CDR3 residues: CASSELDRGGSPLHF. The CDR3 DNA reads as TGTGCCAGCAGTGAATTGGACAGAGGGGGATCACCCCTCCACTTT. The full variable domain, in which reference TRBV2 and TRBJ1-6 provide the parts outside the CDR3, is EPEVTQTPSHQVTQMGQEVILRCVPISNHLYFYWYRQILGQKVEFLVSFYNNEISEKSEIFDDQFSVERPDGSNFTLKIRSTKLEDSAMYFCASSELDRGGSPLHFGNGTRLTVT.

The rearrangement joins TRBV7-2 to TRBJ2-7, with 7 bases identical to TRBD2. CDR3 length: 14 residues. V gave up 6 bases and J gave up 0 bases; unmatched junction bases: 5. The germline gives CDR1 SGHTA, CDR2 FQGNSA. The CDR3 spells CASSSGLGSYEQYF. CDR3 sequence (DNA): TGTGCCAGCAGTTCTGGACTAGGCTCCTACGAGCAGTACTTC.

The V and J genes are TRBV5-1 and TRBJ2-1; 9 bases are shared with TRBD2. CDR1 SGHRS and CDR2 YFSETQ come from the germline V gene. V shed 4 bases, J shed 4 bases, and the junction held 9 bases outside the gene matches. The CDR3 is 16 amino acids. CDR3 nucleotide sequence: TGCGCCAGCAGCGTCCAGACTAGCGGCAGGTACAATGAGCAGTTCTTC. As protein: CASSVQTSGRYNEQFF.

The V and J genes are TRBV6-1 and TRBJ2-7; 7 bases agree with TRBD2. This CDR3 contains 15 residues. The V gene end was trimmed by 0 bases and the J gene end by 2 bases; junction bases not matched to a gene: 4. Germline assignment: CDR1 MNHNS and CDR2 SASEGT. CDR3 DNA: TGTGCCAGCAGTGAAGCGCCGGCGGGGGCCTACGAGCAGTACTTC. Protein product: CASSEAPAGAYEQYF.

The J gene is TRBJ2-1, the V gene TRBV7-3, with TRBD2 matching 8 bases. The CDR3 covers 13 residues. CDR1 and CDR2 from the germline V gene are SGHTA and FQGTGA. V lost 5 bases, J lost 10 bases, and 7 bases stayed unmatched. CDR3 residues: CASSPIPSGEQFF. CDR3 coding DNA: TGTGCCAGCAGCCCAATTCCTAGCGGGGAGCAGTTCTTC.

The chain's CDR3 is CASSGGSTDTQYF. The CDR3 coding sequence is TGTGCCAGCTCCGGCGGGAGCACAGATACGCAGTATTTT. The chain has TRBV18 and TRBJ2-3; weak D call: TRBD2 (5 bases). Germline-derived CDR1 and CDR2 are KGHSH and LQKENI. Trimming took 6 bases from V and 0 from J, leaving 7 bases between them. This CDR3 region has 13 residues.

The rearrangement uses TRBV19 and TRBJ1-2; tentative D call: TRBD1 (6 bases). CDR1 and CDR2 (germline): LNHDA, SQIVND (reference sequence). CDR3 length equals 17 residues. Trimming stripped 1 base from V and 8 bases from J, with 23 bases between. The CDR3 nucleotides read TGTGCCAGTAGTATAGGACGCTGGATACAGGGTTTGGGGGGCTACACCTTC. It yields the protein CASSIGRWIQGLGGYTF.

In this sample, this clone turned up once. The chain uses TRBV5-4 and TRBJ1-2, with D perhaps TRBD1 (6 bases). CDR3 length: 13 residues. Trimming removed 2 bases from V and 4 bases from J, with 9 bases in between. Germline V gene sequence: CDR1 SGHNT, CDR2 YYREEE (reference sequence). CDR3 in DNA: TGTGCCAGCAGCTTCAGGGGCGGCTATGGCTACACCTTC. Amino acids: CASSFRGGYGYTF. Full variable domain (outside the CDR3, taken from reference TRBV5-4 and TRBJ1-2): ETGVTQSPTHLIKTRGQQVTLRCSSQSGHNTVSWYQQALGQGPQFIFQYYREEENGRGNFPPRFSGLQFPNYSSELNVNALELDDSALYLCASSFRGGYGYTFGSGTRLTVV.